The 12 T cell receptor beta chains reported below all come from one sample, sequenced in a study of cytomegalovirus exposure and HLA in healthy donors. The primer mix had 60 Vbeta and 13 Jbeta primers. Repertoires were generated with immunoSEQ multiplex PCR, while TCRdb's copy carries only in-frame clones and drops some. The table records approximately 160,000 clones, 77% of them present only once. Specimen: PBMCs. These receptors originate from a middle-aged woman in good health and CMV-seropositive.

The rearrangement links TRBV28 to TRBJ1-5; maybe TRBD1 (6 bases). The CDR3 contains 14 residues. The V end was cut by 4 bases, the J end by 3 bases, with 10 bases between. The V gene's germline CDR1 is MDHEN and CDR2 SYDVKM. This CDR3 reads CASSSAGDNQPQHF. The CDR3 DNA sequence: TGTGCCAGCAGTTCGGCAGGGGACAATCAGCCCCAGCATTTT.

The rearrangement links TRBV19 to TRBJ1-2; TRBD1 matches 7 bases. The germline CDR1 and CDR2 sequences are LNHDA and SQIVND (reference sequence). The V gene end was trimmed by 5 bases and the J gene end by 7 bases; junction bases not matched to a gene: 7. The CDR3 sequence is 13 residues long. In nucleotides, the CDR3 is TGTGCCAGTAGTCCGGACAGGCGGGGTGGCTACACCTTC. Protein sequence: CASSPDRRGGYTF.

The J gene is TRBJ1-2, the V gene TRBV18; tentatively, D is TRBD1 (6 bases). Trimming cost V 3 bases and J 0 bases, with 8 bases left between them. The CDR3 sequence is 14 residues long. CDR1 KGHSH and CDR2 LQKENI come from the germline V gene. The CDR3 sequence: CASSPDRSNYGYTF. Here the CDR3 DNA reads TGTGCCAGCTCACCGGACAGATCTAACTATGGCTACACCTTC.

The CDR3 region is CASRTPGTGAYEQYF. CDR3 sequence (DNA): TGTGCCAGCAGAACCCCCGGGACAGGGGCCTACGAGCAGTACTTC. The chain combines TRBV27 with TRBJ2-7; 10 nucleotides align to TRBD1. V trimming: 6 bases; J trimming: 2 bases; junction bases outside the gene matches: 7. Per germline, CDR1 MNHEY and CDR2 SMNVEV (reference sequence). The CDR3 runs to 15 residues.

This chain links TRBV7-9 with TRBJ2-3; 9 nucleotides match TRBD1. The germline gives CDR1 SEHNR, CDR2 FQNEAQ (reference sequence). This CDR3 is built from 15 residues. V shed 6 bases, J shed 5 bases, and the junction held 9 bases outside the gene matches. CDR3 sequence (DNA): TGTGCCAGCAGTTCCATCCGGGACAGGGAAGATACGCAGTATTTT. It yields the protein CASSSIRDREDTQYF.

The V gene is TRBV27, the J gene TRBJ2-7; 9 bases are a match to TRBD2. With V trimmed by 6 bases and J by 6 bases, 9 bases remained unmatched. The length of the CDR3 is 14 residues. Germline CDR1 MNHEY, CDR2 SMNVEV (reference sequence). This CDR3 reads CASSPAGGVFEQYF. The CDR3 DNA reads as TGTGCCAGCAGCCCAGCGGGGGGTGTGTTCGAGCAGTACTTC.

This chain uses TRBV7-8 with TRBJ2-5; TRBD1 matches 7 bases. The germline CDR1 and CDR2 sequences are SGHVS and FQNEAQ. This CDR3 spans 15 amino acids. Losses at the gene ends were 3 bases for V and 2 bases for J; bases not matched to a gene: 6. The CDR3 region is CASSLTGIVQETQYF. In DNA form, the CDR3 reads TGTGCCAGCAGCTTGACAGGGATTGTACAAGAGACCCAGTACTTC.

This rearrangement joins TRBV29-1 to TRBJ2-1; 12 bases map to TRBD2. The CDR3 is 16 amino acids. Germline CDR1 and CDR2: SQVTM and ANQGSEA. After removal of 5 bases from V and 3 bases from J, the junction contained 8 bases not matched to a gene. The CDR3 DNA follows: TGCAGCGTTCTACTAGCGGGAGGCCCTGACTACAATGAGCAGTTCTTC. Amino acid sequence: CSVLLAGGPDYNEQFF.

J is TRBJ1-2 and V is TRBV11-2; D gene unclear. The CDR3 contains 14 residues. Germline V gives CDR1 SGHAT, CDR2 FQNNGV. Trimming removed 4 bases at V and 8 bases at J, with 17 bases between. The DNA of the CDR3 is TGTGCCAGCAGCTCGGACTCGGACGGGAGGGGCTACACCTTC. Protein sequence: CASSSDSDGRGYTF. Looking up the rest from reference TRBV11-2 and TRBJ1-2 gives the full variable domain: EAGVAQSPRYKIIEKRQSVAFWCNPISGHATLYWYQQILGQGPKLLIQFQNNGVVDDSQLPKDRFSAERLKGVDSTLKIQPAKLEDSAVYLCASSSDSDGRGYTFGSGTRLTVV.

This chain uses TRBV7-2 with TRBJ2-2; maybe TRBD1 (6 bases). The CDR3 spans 15 residues. CDR1 is SGHTA, CDR2 FQGNSA, per germline. Trimming pared 6 bases from V and 6 bases from J, leaving 17 bases between. CDR3 protein: CASSSQGPPAGELFF. In nucleotides, the CDR3 is TGTGCCAGCAGTTCACAGGGCCCGCCGGCCGGGGAGCTGTTTTTT.

This clone was counted a single time. The chain carries TRBV29-1 and TRBJ1-1, with 8 bases lining up with TRBD1. V shed 8 bases, J shed 5 bases, and the junction held 10 bases outside the gene matches. CDR3 length: 13 residues. Germline CDR1 SQVTM, CDR2 ANQGSEA. Here the CDR3 DNA reads TGCAGCATTTACCAGGGGGCGTTGACTGAAGCTTTCTTT. Translation gives CSIYQGALTEAFF. Variable domain in full (rest from reference TRBV29-1 and TRBJ1-1): SAVISQKPSRDICQRGTSLTIQCQVDSQVTMMFWYRQQPGQSLTLIATANQGSEATYESGFVIDKFPISRPNLTFSTLTVSNMSPEDSSIYLCSIYQGALTEAFFGQGTRLTVV.

The chain uses TRBV15 and TRBJ1-5; the match to TRBD1 covers 8 bases. CDR3 length: 15 residues. The germline V gene encodes CDR1 LNHNV and CDR2 YYDKDF (reference sequence). V was pared by 3 bases and J by 6 bases, with 7 bases of the junction left unmatched. The CDR3 DNA sequence: TGTGCCACCAGCAGCGAGCCAGGGGGCGGTCAGCCCCAGCATTTT. Amino acid sequence: CATSSEPGGGQPQHF. Full variable domain (outside the CDR3, taken from reference TRBV15 and TRBJ1-5): DAMVIQNPRYQVTQFGKPVTLSCSQTLNHNVMYWYQQKSSQAPKLLFHYYDKDFNNEADTPDNFQSRRPNTSFCFLDIRSPGLGDTAMYLCATSSEPGGGQPQHFGDGTRLSIL.